The 28 T cell receptor beta chains reported below all come from one sample, sequenced in a study of brain metastases from non-small cell lung cancer. Sequencing was performed with immunoSEQ multiplex PCR; in TCRdb, only in-frame clones are kept and a portion is missing. The sample contains thousands of clones, approximately 86% of which appear only once. Sequenced sample: primary lung tumor tissue. These receptors all come from a donor older than 35 with non-small cell lung cancer.

V gene TRBV7-9 combines with J gene TRBJ1-2, with 9 bases identical to TRBD1. The trim removed 4 bases at V and 6 bases at J, leaving 3 bases unmatched. The germline gives CDR1 SEHNR, CDR2 FQNEAQ (reference sequence). The CDR3 is made up of 13 amino acids. CDR3 bases: TGTGCCAGCAGCTCCACAGGGGGCAATGGCTACACCTTC. This sequence encodes CASSSTGGNGYTF.

This sequence joins TRBV29-1 and TRBJ1-1, with D maybe TRBD1 (6 bases). Germline values: CDR1 SQVTM, CDR2 ANQGSEA. CDR3 size: 11 residues. CDR3: CGTPQNTEAFF. The CDR3 nucleotides are TGCGGGACACCACAGAACACTGAAGCTTTCTTT. The full variable domain, with the rest looked up from reference TRBV29-1 and TRBJ1-1, is SAVISQKPSRDICQRGTSLTIQCQVDSQVTMMFWYRQQPGQSLTLIATANQGSEATYESGFVIDKFPISRPNLTFSTLTVSNMSPEDSSIYLCGTPQNTEAFFGQGTRLTVV.

The chain employs TRBV14 and TRBJ2-3; no clear D. V shed 4 bases and J shed 5 bases, with 10 bases lying between them. CDR1 and CDR2 (germline): SGHDN, FVKESK. The CDR3 is made up of 13 amino acids. The CDR3 is CASSRVAGDTQYF. The DNA for the CDR3 is TGTGCCAGCAGCCGGGTGGCAGGAGATACGCAGTATTTT.

In the case of this clone: A much larger clone sits a single nucleotide away, making a read error possible. The sample has other DNA sequences that encode this CDR3 too. The chain has TRBV4-3 and TRBJ2-7; perhaps TRBD2 as D (6 bases). Trimming took 1 base from V and 5 from J, leaving 12 bases between them. The CDR3 spans 14 residues. Germline CDR1 is LGHNA and CDR2 is YSLEER. The CDR3 reads CASSQGTSFHEQYF. CDR3 in DNA: TGCGCCAGCAGCCAAGGAACTAGCTTCCACGAGCAGTACTTC.

The chain recombines TRBV28 with TRBJ1-5; D is unresolved. This CDR3 spans 15 amino acids. The V and J ends lost 3 bases and 2 bases respectively, with 11 bases between them. Germline CDR1 MDHEN, CDR2 SYDVKM. The CDR3 DNA sequence: TGTGCCAGCAGTTTCCGGGGTTTTGGCAATCAGCCCCAGCATTTT. It yields the protein CASSFRGFGNQPQHF. Variable domain in full (rest from reference TRBV28 and TRBJ1-5): DVKVTQSSRYLVKRTGEKVFLECVQDMDHENMFWYRQDPGLGLRLIYFSYDVKMKEKGDIPEGYSVSREKKERFSLILESASTNQTSMYLCASSFRGFGNQPQHFGDGTRLSIL.

The chain recombines TRBV5-5 with TRBJ2-7; TRBD2 matches 7 bases. The trim removed 0 bases at V and 3 bases at J, leaving 12 bases unmatched. The germline V gene has CDR1 SGHKS and CDR2 YYEKEE (reference sequence). The CDR3 sequence is 17 residues long. In nucleotides, the CDR3 is TGTGCCAGCAGCTTGGCCAGAGGAGCGGGGCGGGGCTACGAGCAGTACTTC. As protein: CASSLARGAGRGYEQYF.

The CDR3 DNA is TGTGCCAGCAGTTTGCACGGAAACTATGGCTACACCTTC. Protein: CASSLHGNYGYTF. This sequence joins TRBV28 and TRBJ1-2; no reliable D call. Per the germline V gene, CDR1 is MDHEN and CDR2 is SYDVKM. V was cut by 3 bases and J by 2 bases, with 7 bases left in between. There are 13 residues in the CDR3.

The chain couples TRBV27 to TRBJ2-7; possibly TRBD1 or TRBD2 for D (5 bases each). The CDR3 runs 14 residues. Trimming took off 3 bases at V and 4 bases at J, with 13 bases between the two ends. The germline gives CDR1 MNHEY, CDR2 SMNVEV (reference sequence). The CDR3 DNA follows: TGTGCCAGCAGTTTCGGCAGGGACCATTACGAGCAGTACTTC. This translates into CASSFGRDHYEQYF.

The rearrangement joins TRBV5-1 to TRBJ2-7; D gene uncertain. Germline CDR1 and CDR2: SGHRS and YFSETQ. The CDR3 runs 13 residues. The V end lost 3 bases, the J end lost 2 bases, and 9 bases lay between the germline ends. Written as DNA, the CDR3 is TGCGCCAGCAGCTATGCGAAGACCTACGAGCAGTACTTC. Translated: CASSYAKTYEQYF.

This chain joins TRBV27 and TRBJ1-1; D is perhaps TRBD1 (5 bases). Germline assignment: CDR1 MNHEY and CDR2 SMNVEV (reference sequence). Trimming left V 3 bases short and J 2 bases short, with 7 bases between. The CDR3 runs 13 residues. For the CDR3, the DNA is TGTGCCAGCAGTTTTAGGGGTAACACTGAAGCTTTCTTT. This translates into CASSFRGNTEAFF.

This clone has more than one count but fewer than ten. The J gene is TRBJ1-5, the V gene TRBV5-5; maybe TRBD1 (5 bases). The germline gives CDR1 SGHKS, CDR2 YYEKEE (reference sequence). The CDR3 covers 14 residues. The V end lost 2 bases, the J end lost 9 bases, and 15 bases lay between the germline ends. As DNA, the CDR3 is TGTGCCAGCAGCTTTAACAGGCAGCAGGGGCCCCAGCATTTT. Its protein product is CASSFNRQQGPQHF.

The chain links TRBV28 to TRBJ1-1; D is unclear. CDR1 and CDR2 from the germline V gene are MDHEN and SYDVKM. This CDR3 region has 13 residues. The V and J ends lost 5 bases and 4 bases respectively, with 11 bases between them. CDR3 nucleotides: TGTGCCAGCAGTCTCCGGTTTGGCACTGAAGCTTTCTTT. Its translation is CASSLRFGTEAFF.

The chain joins TRBV9 to TRBJ2-7; 7 bases fit TRBD1. The CDR3 is made up of 15 amino acids. CDR1 is SGDLS and CDR2 is YYNGEE in the germline V gene. V trimming: 0 bases; J trimming: 3 bases; junction bases outside the gene matches: 6. The CDR3 loop is CASSVAPGTDYEQYF. The CDR3, as DNA: TGTGCCAGCAGCGTAGCCCCAGGGACAGACTACGAGCAGTACTTC.

This chain joins TRBV29-1 and TRBJ2-1; 7 positions match TRBD2. The germline CDR1 and CDR2 sequences are SQVTM and ANQGSEA. J was trimmed by 5 bases and V by 4 bases; bases with no gene match: 5. The CDR3 is 13 residues long. In nucleotides, the CDR3 is TGCAGCGTTGGGCTAGCGGTAAACAATGAGCAGTTCTTC. Its protein is CSVGLAVNNEQFF.

The genes are TRBV6-5 and TRBJ2-7; perhaps TRBD1 as D (5 bases). The length of the CDR3 is 16 residues. The germline V and J ends were trimmed by 0 bases and 3 bases, with 15 bases remaining between them. The V gene's germline CDR1 is MNHEY and CDR2 SVGAGI. The CDR3 here is CASSYSATDFLYEQYF. For the CDR3, the DNA is TGTGCCAGCAGTTACTCGGCGACAGACTTCCTCTACGAGCAGTACTTC.

This chain links TRBV7-2 with TRBJ1-1, with TRBD1 identical over 8 bases. Trimming took 1 base from V and 5 from J; bases not matched to a gene: 6. Germline CDR1 is SGHTA and CDR2 is FQGNSA. This CDR3 contains 15 residues. CDR3 residues: CASSLGTGRETEAFF. CDR3 in DNA: TGTGCCAGCAGCTTAGGGACAGGGCGGGAGACTGAAGCTTTCTTT.

V and J are TRBV10-3 and TRBJ1-1; D is uncertain. The length of the CDR3 is 11 residues. With 3 bases removed from V and 6 bases from J, the gap between germline ends came to 5 bases. Germline CDR1 reads ENHRY; CDR2 reads SYGVKD. DNA of the CDR3: TGTGCCATCAGTGAAAGATCTGAAGCTTTCTTT. It yields the protein CAISERSEAFF.

V gene TRBV4-2 combines with J gene TRBJ1-4; D might be TRBD1 (5 bases). Germline V gives CDR1 LGHNA, CDR2 YNFKEQ. V shed 2 bases and J shed 6 bases, with 13 bases lying between them. The CDR3 has 15 amino acids. CDR3 in amino acids: CASSQNSGGDEKLFF. CDR3 DNA: TGTGCCAGCAGCCAAAATAGCGGGGGGGATGAAAAACTGTTTTTT.

CDR3 sequence reads: CASSSLTGLTYEQYF. In DNA, the CDR3 is TGTGCCAGCAGCTCCCTGACAGGGTTAACCTACGAGCAGTACTTC. V gene TRBV7-8 combines with J gene TRBJ2-7, with TRBD1 matching over 7 bases. Looked up from germline, CDR1 is SGHVS and CDR2 is FQNEAQ. The CDR3 is 15 amino acids. The junction had 8 bases not matched to a gene; V was cut back by 4 bases and J by 2 bases.

The chain joins TRBV14 to TRBJ2-2; no clear D gene. The CDR3 spans 12 residues. V shed 4 bases and J shed 4 bases, with 4 bases lying between them. CDR1 and CDR2 from the germline V gene are SGHDN and FVKESK. CDR3 protein: CASSRFTGELFF. CDR3 sequence (DNA): TGTGCCAGCAGCCGGTTCACCGGGGAGCTGTTTTTT. The full variable domain, with the rest looked up from reference TRBV14 and TRBJ2-2, is EAGVTQFPSHSVIEKGQTVTLRCDPISGHDNLYWYRRVMGKEIKFLLHFVKESKQDESGMPNNRFLAERTGGTYSTLKVQPAELEDSGVYFCASSRFTGELFFGEGSRLTVL.

The V call is TRBV7-9, the J call TRBJ1-3; D is unresolved. Germline CDR1 and CDR2: SEHNR and FQNEAQ (reference sequence). The V end was cut by 5 bases, the J end by 8 bases, with 10 bases between. This CDR3 is built from 12 residues. CDR3 bases: TGTGCCAGCAGCATAGAGGGAGACACCATATATTTT. Translation: CASSIEGDTIYF.

A few counts support this clone. CDR3 sequence: CASSTRTGGDQPQHF. As DNA, the CDR3 is TGCGCCAGCAGCACTCGGACAGGGGGGGATCAGCCCCAGCATTTT. V and J are TRBV4-1 and TRBJ1-5; TRBD1 matches at 10 bases. This CDR3 contains 15 residues. Germline CDR1 is MGHRA and CDR2 is YSYEKL. Trimming cost V 5 bases and J 5 bases; bases outside gene matches: 6.

The rearrangement uses TRBV5-1 and TRBJ2-7; 8 positions agree with TRBD1. The CDR3 consists of 14 residues. V gave up 4 bases and J gave up 6 bases; unmatched junction bases: 9. The germline V gene encodes CDR1 SGHRS and CDR2 YFSETQ. CDR3 sequence reads: CASSLQGQGSEQYF. The CDR3 DNA is TGCGCCAGCAGCCTACAAGGACAGGGTTCCGAGCAGTACTTC. The entire variable domain, with the rest obtained from reference TRBV5-1 and TRBJ2-7, is as follows: KAGVTQTPRYLIKTRGQQVTLSCSPISGHRSVSWYQQTPGQGLQFLFEYFSETQRNKGNFPGRFSGRQFSNSRSEMNVSTLELGDSALYLCASSLQGQGSEQYFGPGTRLTVT.

The chain combines TRBV30 with TRBJ2-7; TRBD1 aligns across 10 bases. Germline lookup yields CDR1 GTSNPN and CDR2 SVGIG (reference sequence). Trimming took 2 bases from V and 4 from J; bases not matched to a gene: 5. The CDR3 spans 14 residues. The CDR3 here is CAWSTGTGVYEQYF. CDR3 DNA: TGTGCCTGGAGTACGGGGACAGGGGTTTACGAGCAGTACTTC.

This sequence joins TRBV5-4 and TRBJ2-2, with D possibly being TRBD1 (6 bases). CDR1 is SGHNT, CDR2 YYREEE, per germline (reference sequence). Trimming took off 4 bases at V and 0 bases at J, with 10 bases between the two ends. This CDR3 is 15 amino acids long. DNA for the CDR3: TGTGCCAGCAGCACAGGGACGGCGAACACCGGGGAGCTGTTTTTT. The encoded protein is CASSTGTANTGELFF.

The chain joins TRBV24-1 to TRBJ1-2; the D is unclear. This CDR3 comprises 12 residues. Germline CDR1 reads KGHDR; CDR2 reads SFDVKD. V lost 4 bases to trimming and J lost 2 bases, with 4 bases between them. The CDR3 DNA is TGTGCCACCAGTGAAGGAAACTATGGCTACACCTTC. Its protein product is CATSEGNYGYTF.

The chain employs TRBV28 and TRBJ2-1; 13 bases map to TRBD2. CDR3 size: 16 residues. The V and J ends lost 4 bases and 7 bases, in that order; junction bases with no gene match: 7. From germline, CDR1 is MDHEN and CDR2 SYDVKM. The CDR3 spells CASSSPTSGRRNEQFF. The CDR3, as DNA: TGTGCCAGCAGTTCCCCGACTAGCGGGAGGAGAAATGAGCAGTTCTTC. The variable domain in full, with the rest retrieved from reference TRBV28 and TRBJ2-1, is DVKVTQSSRYLVKRTGEKVFLECVQDMDHENMFWYRQDPGLGLRLIYFSYDVKMKEKGDIPEGYSVSREKKERFSLILESASTNQTSMYLCASSSPTSGRRNEQFFGPGTRLTVL.

Concerning this clone itself: One end of the junction varies from germline; a read error may be responsible. The J gene is TRBJ2-7, the V gene TRBV15; 9 nucleotides line up with TRBD2. CDR1 LNHNV and CDR2 YYDKDF come from the germline V gene (reference sequence). There are 15 residues in the CDR3. The CDR3 nucleotides are TGTACCACCAGCAGAGACGCGGGAGGGCTCTACGAGCAGTACTTC. Protein: CTTSRDAGGLYEQYF.